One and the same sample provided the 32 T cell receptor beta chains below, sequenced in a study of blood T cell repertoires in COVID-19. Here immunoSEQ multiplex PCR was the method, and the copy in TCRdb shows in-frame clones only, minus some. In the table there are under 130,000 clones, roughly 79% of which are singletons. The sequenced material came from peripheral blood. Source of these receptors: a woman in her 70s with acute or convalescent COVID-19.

Written as DNA, the CDR3 is TGTGCCAGCAGGTCGAACAGGGCAACTAATGAAAAACTGTTTTTT. Protein sequence: CASRSNRATNEKLFF. This chain uses TRBV2 with TRBJ1-4; weak D call: TRBD1 (6 bases). This CDR3 has 15 residues. Germline V lookup: CDR1 SNHLY, CDR2 FYNNEI. Deletions cut 6 bases from V and 0 bases from J, with 11 bases between.

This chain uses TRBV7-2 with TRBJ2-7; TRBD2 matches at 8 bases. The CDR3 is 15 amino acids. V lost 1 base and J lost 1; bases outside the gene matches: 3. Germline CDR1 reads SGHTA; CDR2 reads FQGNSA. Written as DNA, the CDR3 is TGTGCCAGCAGCTTAGGTATAGCGGGGTCCTACGAGCAGTACTTC. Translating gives CASSLGIAGSYEQYF.

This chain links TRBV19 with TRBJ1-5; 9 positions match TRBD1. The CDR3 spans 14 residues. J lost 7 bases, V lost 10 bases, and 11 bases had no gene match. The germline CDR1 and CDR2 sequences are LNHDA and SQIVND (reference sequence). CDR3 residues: CATKGDRVGQPQHF. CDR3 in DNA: TGTGCCACCAAAGGGGACAGGGTAGGACAGCCCCAGCATTTT.

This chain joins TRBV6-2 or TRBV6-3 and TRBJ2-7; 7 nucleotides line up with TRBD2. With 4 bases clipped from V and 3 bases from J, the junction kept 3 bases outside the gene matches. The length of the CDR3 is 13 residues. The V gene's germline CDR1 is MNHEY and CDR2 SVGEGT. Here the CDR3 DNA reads TGTGCCAGCAGTTCGGCGGGAGTCTACGAGCAGTACTTC. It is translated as CASSSAGVYEQYF.

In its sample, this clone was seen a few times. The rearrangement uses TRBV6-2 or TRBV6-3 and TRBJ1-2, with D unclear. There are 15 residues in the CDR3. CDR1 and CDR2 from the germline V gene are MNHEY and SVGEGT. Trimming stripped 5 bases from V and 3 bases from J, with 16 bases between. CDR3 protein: CASSNPYSSDYGYTF. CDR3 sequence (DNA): TGTGCCAGCAGTAACCCTTACAGTTCGGACTATGGCTACACCTTC.

Here the CDR3 reads CASSVIQTVAGNTIYF. The CDR3 nucleotides are TGTGCCAGCAGTGTGATACAGACGGTTGCTGGAAACACCATATATTTT. The gene calls are TRBV11-2 and TRBJ1-3; D gene uncertain. This CDR3 contains 16 residues. Germline V lookup: CDR1 SGHAT, CDR2 FQNNGV. Trimming left V 6 bases short and J 2 bases short, with 17 bases between.

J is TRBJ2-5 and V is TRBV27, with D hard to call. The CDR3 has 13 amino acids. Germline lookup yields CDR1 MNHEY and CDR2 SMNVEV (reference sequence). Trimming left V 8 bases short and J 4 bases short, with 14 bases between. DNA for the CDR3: TGTGCCAGCCGTCTCGCCTTCGGAGAGACCCAGTACTTC. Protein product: CASRLAFGETQYF.

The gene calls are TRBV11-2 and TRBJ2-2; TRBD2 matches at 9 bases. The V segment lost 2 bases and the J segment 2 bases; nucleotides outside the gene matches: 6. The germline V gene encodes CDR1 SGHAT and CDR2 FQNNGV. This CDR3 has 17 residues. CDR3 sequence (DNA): TGTGCCAGCAGCTTAAATGCCCTAGCGGGAAACACCGGGGAGCTGTTTTTT. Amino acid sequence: CASSLNALAGNTGELFF.

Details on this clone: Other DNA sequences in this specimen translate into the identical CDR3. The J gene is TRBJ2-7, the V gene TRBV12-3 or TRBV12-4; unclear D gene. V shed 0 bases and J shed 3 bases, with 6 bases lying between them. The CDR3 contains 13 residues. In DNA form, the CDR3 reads TGTGCCAGCAGTTTAGCGGTCAGCTACGAGCAGTACTTC. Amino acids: CASSLAVSYEQYF.

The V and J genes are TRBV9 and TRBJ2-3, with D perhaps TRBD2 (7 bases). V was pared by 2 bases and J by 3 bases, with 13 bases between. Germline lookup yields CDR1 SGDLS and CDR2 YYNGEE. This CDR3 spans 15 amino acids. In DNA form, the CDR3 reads TGTGCCAGCAGCGTGACTAGCAGGGGAACAGATACGCAGTATTTT. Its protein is CASSVTSRGTDTQYF.

The CDR3 loop reads CASTVGQREGHGGGELFF. The DNA of the CDR3 is TGTGCCAGCACGGTTGGGCAGCGGGAGGGCCATGGAGGCGGGGAGCTGTTTTTT. The V and J genes are TRBV28 and TRBJ2-2; TRBD2 aligns across 10 bases. The CDR3 runs 18 residues. Per the germline V gene, CDR1 is MDHEN and CDR2 is SYDVKM. With V trimmed by 7 bases and J by 7 bases, 18 bases remained unmatched. The full variable domain, in which reference TRBV28 and TRBJ2-2 provide the parts outside the CDR3, is DVKVTQSSRYLVKRTGEKVFLECVQDMDHENMFWYRQDPGLGLRLIYFSYDVKMKEKGDIPEGYSVSREKKERFSLILESASTNQTSMYLCASTVGQREGHGGGELFFGEGSRLTVL.

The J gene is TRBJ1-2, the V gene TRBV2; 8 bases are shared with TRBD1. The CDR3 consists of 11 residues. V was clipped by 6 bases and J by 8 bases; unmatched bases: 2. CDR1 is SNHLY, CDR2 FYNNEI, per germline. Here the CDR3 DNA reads TGTGCCAGCAGGGACAGGGACGGCTACACCTTC. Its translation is CASRDRDGYTF. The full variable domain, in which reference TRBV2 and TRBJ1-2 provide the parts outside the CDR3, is EPEVTQTPSHQVTQMGQEVILRCVPISNHLYFYWYRQILGQKVEFLVSFYNNEISEKSEIFDDQFSVERPDGSNFTLKIRSTKLEDSAMYFCASRDRDGYTFGSGTRLTVV.

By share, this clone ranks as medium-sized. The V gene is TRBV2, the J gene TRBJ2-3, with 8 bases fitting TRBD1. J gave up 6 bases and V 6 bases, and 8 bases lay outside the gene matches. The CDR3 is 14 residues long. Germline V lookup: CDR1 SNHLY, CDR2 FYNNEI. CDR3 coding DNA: TGTGCCAGCAGCTGGACAGGGAAGGGGGATACGCAGTATTTT. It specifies CASSWTGKGDTQYF.

In DNA, the CDR3 is TGTGCCAGCACCCTCTCGCGAATAGAGACCCAGTACTTC. The encoded protein is CASTLSRIETQYF. This chain links TRBV13 with TRBJ2-5, with unresolved D. Germline V gives CDR1 PRHDT, CDR2 FYEKMQ (reference sequence). This CDR3 is built from 13 residues. The V gene lost 7 bases and the J gene lost 4 bases, with 13 bases spanning the gap.

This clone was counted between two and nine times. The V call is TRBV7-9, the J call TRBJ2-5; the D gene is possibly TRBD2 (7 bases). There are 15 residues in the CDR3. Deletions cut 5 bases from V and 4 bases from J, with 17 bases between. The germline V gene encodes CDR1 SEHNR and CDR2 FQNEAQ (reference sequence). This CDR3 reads CASSLVRGRTETQYF. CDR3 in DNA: TGTGCCAGCAGCCTAGTGCGGGGGCGGACAGAGACCCAGTACTTC.

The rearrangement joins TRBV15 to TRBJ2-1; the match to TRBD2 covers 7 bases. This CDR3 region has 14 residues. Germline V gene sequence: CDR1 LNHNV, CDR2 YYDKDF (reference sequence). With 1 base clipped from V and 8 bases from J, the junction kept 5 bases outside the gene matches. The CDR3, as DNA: TGTGCCACCAGCAGAGGTCGACTAGCCTATGAGCAGTTCTTC. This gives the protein CATSRGRLAYEQFF. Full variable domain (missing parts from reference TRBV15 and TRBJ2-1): DAMVIQNPRYQVTQFGKPVTLSCSQTLNHNVMYWYQQKSSQAPKLLFHYYDKDFNNEADTPDNFQSRRPNTSFCFLDIRSPGLGDTAMYLCATSRGRLAYEQFFGPGTRLTVL.

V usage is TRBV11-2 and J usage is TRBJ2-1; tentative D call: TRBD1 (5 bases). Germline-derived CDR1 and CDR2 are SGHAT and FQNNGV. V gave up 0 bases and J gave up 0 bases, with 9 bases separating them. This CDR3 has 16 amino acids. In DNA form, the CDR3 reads TGTGCCAGCAGCTTAGAAGGGGTGAGCTCCTACAATGAGCAGTTCTTC. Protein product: CASSLEGVSSYNEQFF.

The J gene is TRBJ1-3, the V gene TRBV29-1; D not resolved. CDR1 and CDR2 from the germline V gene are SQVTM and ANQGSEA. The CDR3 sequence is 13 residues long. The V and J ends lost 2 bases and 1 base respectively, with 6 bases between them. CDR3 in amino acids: CSVEPVSGNTIYF. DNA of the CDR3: TGCAGCGTTGAACCAGTGTCTGGAAACACCATATATTTT.

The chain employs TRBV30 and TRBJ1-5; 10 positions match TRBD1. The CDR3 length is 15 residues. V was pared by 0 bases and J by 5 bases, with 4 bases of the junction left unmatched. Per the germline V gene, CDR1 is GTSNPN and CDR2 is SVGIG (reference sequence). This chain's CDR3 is CAWSVGTGADQPQHF. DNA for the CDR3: TGTGCCTGGAGTGTGGGGACAGGGGCCGATCAGCCCCAGCATTTT.

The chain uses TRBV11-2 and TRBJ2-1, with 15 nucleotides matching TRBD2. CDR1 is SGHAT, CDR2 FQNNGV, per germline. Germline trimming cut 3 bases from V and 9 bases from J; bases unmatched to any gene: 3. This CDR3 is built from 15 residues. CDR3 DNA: TGTGCCAGCAGCTTGGGACTAGCGGGAGGAGGTGAGCAGTTCTTC. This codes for CASSLGLAGGGEQFF.

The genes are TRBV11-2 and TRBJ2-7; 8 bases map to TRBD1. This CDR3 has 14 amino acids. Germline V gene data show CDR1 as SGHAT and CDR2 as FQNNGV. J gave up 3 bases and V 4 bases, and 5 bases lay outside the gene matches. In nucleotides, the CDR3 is TGTGCCAGCAGCTCGACTACAGGGGGCTACGAGCAGTACTTC. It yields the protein CASSSTTGGYEQYF.

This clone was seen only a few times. This chain's CDR3 is CAWSVLGGGLDTQYF. The CDR3 DNA sequence: TGTGCCTGGAGTGTACTTGGGGGGGGGTTAGATACGCAGTATTTT. V gene TRBV30 combines with J gene TRBJ2-3, with 7 nucleotides matching TRBD2. Trimming at V came to 0 bases and at J to 5 bases, leaving 8 bases not matched to a gene. Germline V gives CDR1 GTSNPN, CDR2 SVGIG (reference sequence). The CDR3 consists of 15 residues.

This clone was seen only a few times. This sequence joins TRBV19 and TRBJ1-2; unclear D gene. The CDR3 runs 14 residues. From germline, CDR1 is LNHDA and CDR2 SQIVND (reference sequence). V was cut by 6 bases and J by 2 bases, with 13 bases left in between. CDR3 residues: CASRDPRRNYGYTF. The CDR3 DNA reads TGTGCCAGTAGAGATCCCAGAAGAAACTATGGCTACACCTTC.

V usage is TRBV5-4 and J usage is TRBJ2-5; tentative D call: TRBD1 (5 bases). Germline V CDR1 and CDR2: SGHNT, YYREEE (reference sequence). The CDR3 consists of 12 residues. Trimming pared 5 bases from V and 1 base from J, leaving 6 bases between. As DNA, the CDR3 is TGTGCCAGCAGGGGGCTCCAAGAGACCCAGTACTTC. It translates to CASRGLQETQYF.

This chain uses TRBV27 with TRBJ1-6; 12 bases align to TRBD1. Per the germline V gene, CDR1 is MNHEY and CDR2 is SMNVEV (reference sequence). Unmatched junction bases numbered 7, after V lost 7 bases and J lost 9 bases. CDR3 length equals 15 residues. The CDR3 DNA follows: TGTGCCAGCACCGGGACAGGGGGCATAGTTTCACCCCTCCACTTT. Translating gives CASTGTGGIVSPLHF.

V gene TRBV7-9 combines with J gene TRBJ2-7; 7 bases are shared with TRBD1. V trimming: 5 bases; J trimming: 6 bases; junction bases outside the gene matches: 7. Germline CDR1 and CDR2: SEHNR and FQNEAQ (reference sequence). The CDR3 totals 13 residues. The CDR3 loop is CASSRGQLLEQYF. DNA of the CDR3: TGTGCCAGCAGCCGGGGACAGTTACTCGAGCAGTACTTC.

The CDR3 bases are TGCGCCAGCAGCCTTCAGCGGGGGGCGGTAGATACGCAGTATTTT. Translation gives CASSLQRGAVDTQYF. The V gene is TRBV5-1, the J gene TRBJ2-3, with 9 bases fitting TRBD2. The CDR3 sequence is 15 residues long. From germline, CDR1 is SGHRS and CDR2 YFSETQ. V trimming: 4 bases; J trimming: 5 bases; junction bases outside the gene matches: 8.

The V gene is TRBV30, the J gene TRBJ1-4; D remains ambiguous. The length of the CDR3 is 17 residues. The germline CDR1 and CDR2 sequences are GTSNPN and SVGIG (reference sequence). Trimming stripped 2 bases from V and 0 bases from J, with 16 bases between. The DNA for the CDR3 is TGTGCCTGGAGTATCGAAATCTTGCGTGCAACTAATGAAAAACTGTTTTTT. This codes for CAWSIEILRATNEKLFF.

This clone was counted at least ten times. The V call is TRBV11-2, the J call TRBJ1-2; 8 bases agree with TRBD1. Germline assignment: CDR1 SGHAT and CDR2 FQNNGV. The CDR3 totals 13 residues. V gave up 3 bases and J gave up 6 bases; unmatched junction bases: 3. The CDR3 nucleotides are TGTGCCAGCAGCTTGGACAGGGATGATGGCTACACCTTC. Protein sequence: CASSLDRDDGYTF. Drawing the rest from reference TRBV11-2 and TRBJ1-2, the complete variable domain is EAGVAQSPRYKIIEKRQSVAFWCNPISGHATLYWYQQILGQGPKLLIQFQNNGVVDDSQLPKDRFSAERLKGVDSTLKIQPAKLEDSAVYLCASSLDRDDGYTFGSGTRLTVV.

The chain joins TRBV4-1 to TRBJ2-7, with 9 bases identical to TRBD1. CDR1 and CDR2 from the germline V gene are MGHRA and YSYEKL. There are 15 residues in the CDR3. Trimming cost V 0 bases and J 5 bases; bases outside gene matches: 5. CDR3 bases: TGCGCCAGCAGCCAAGACCCGGGACAGGGAAACGAGCAGTACTTC. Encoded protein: CASSQDPGQGNEQYF.

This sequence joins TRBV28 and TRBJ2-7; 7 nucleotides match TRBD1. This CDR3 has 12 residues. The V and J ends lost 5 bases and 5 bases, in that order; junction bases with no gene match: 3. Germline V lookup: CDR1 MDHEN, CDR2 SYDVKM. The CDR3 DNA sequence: TGTGCCAGCAGTCCGGGACAGCACGAGCAGTACTTC. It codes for CASSPGQHEQYF.

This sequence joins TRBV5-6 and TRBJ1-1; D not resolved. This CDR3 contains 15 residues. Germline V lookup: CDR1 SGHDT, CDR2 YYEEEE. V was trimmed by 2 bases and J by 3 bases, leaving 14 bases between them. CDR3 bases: TGTGCCAGCAGCTTCGGTACTGATTCGGACACTGAAGCTTTCTTT. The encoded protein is CASSFGTDSDTEAFF.